Listed below are T cell receptor beta chains from one sample, sequenced in a study of OX40 agonist ivuxolimab in advanced cancers. Profiling relied on immunoSEQ multiplex PCR, and the TCRdb table lists in-frame clones only, not all of them. This sample carries about 97,000 clones, roughly 90% of them seen once, and the ten largest clones take 5.5%. The input for sequencing was CD4+ or CD8+ T cells sorted from blood, taken in a trial of the OX40 agonist ivuxolimab. The receptor set was obtained from an adult with an advanced solid tumor such as melanoma, head and neck, liver or kidney cancer. The CDR3 runs from the conserved cysteine through the conserved F or W.

j_call,v_call,cdr3_aa
TRBJ1-2,TRBV7-9,CASSLVGYDYGYTF
TRBJ2-7,TRBV7-9,CASSLGTGNYEQYF
TRBJ1-6,TRBV27,CASSLSWDIVSPLHF
TRBJ2-7,TRBV6-5,CASSYGASSYEQYF
TRBJ1-1,TRBV7-2,CASSPPRNTEAFF
TRBJ1-1,TRBV29-1,CSVVGRTEAFF
TRBJ2-2,TRBV18,CASSSKGGIATGELFF
TRBJ1-2,TRBV4-1,CASSQPRDSYGYTF
TRBJ2-4,TRBV29-1,CSVEDLGGPARKTGQYF
TRBJ1-2,TRBV29-1,CSVKANYGYTF
TRBJ1-5,TRBV2,CASRTQGKGQPQHF
TRBJ1-2,TRBV20-1,CSATGNYGYTF
TRBJ2-1,TRBV7-2,CASSTRGAGGSSEQFF
TRBJ1-6,TRBV30,CAWSESLKSSYNSPLHF
TRBJ1-3,TRBV29-1,CSALGDRSGNTIYF
TRBJ1-5,TRBV15,CATRPGQGIVWSNQPQHF
TRBJ2-1,TRBV30,CAWGGGGHEQFF
TRBJ2-7,TRBV2,CASSFFYEQYF
TRBJ2-1,TRBV7-2,CASSFSGLAGSEQFF
TRBJ2-3,TRBV5-4,CASSLAGVDTQYF
TRBJ2-3,TRBV5-4,CASSLASSTDTQYF
TRBJ1-6,TRBV11-2,CASSLRESYNRGNSPLHF